Below, one T cell receptor beta chain is given with its context. The source of the sample is a study of T-cell memory formation after mild COVID-19. The V end was cut by 3 bases, the J end by 0 bases, with 15 bases between. The CDR3 totals 18 residues. Germline V lookup: CDR1 LGHNA, CDR2 YSLEER. TCRdb recomputed calls from the 5' RACE reads with MiXCR, one row per CDR3 protein. The profile covers 110,000 or so distinct CDR3 sequences, with approximately 22% appearing a single time and approximately 40% taken by the ten largest. Input material: PBMCs or a T cell subset sorted from them (not recorded which). This chain joins TRBV4-3 and TRBJ1-6; D not resolved. The TCR sequence derives from a man aged 18-30 years who had mild COVID-19 (a few samples of this study predate the infection). Cell type and time point are not known. CDR3 sequence: CASSQKPWTDSYNSPLHF. In nucleotides, the CDR3 is TGCGCCAGCAGCCAGAAGCCATGGACGGACTCCTATAATTCACCCCTCCACTTT.